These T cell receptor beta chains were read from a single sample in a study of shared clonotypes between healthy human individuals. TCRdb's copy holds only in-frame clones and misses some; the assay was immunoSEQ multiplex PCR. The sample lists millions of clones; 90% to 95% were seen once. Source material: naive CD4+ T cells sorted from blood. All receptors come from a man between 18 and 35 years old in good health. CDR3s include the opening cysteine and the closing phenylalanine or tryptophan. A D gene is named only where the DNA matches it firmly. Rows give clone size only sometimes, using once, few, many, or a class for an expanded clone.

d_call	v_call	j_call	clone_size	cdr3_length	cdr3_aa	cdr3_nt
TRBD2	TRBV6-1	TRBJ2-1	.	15	CASRSMAGVYNEQFF	TGTGCCAGCAGATCTATGGCGGGAGTTTACAATGAGCAGTTCTTC
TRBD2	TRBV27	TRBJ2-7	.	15	CASSLLAGGRYEQYF	TGTGCCAGCAGTTTATTAGCGGGGGGACGCTACGAGCAGTACTTC
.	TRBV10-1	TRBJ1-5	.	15	CASSGGGYSNQPQHF	TGCGCCAGCAGTGGGGGAGGATATAGCAATCAGCCCCAGCATTTT
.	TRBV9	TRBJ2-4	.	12	CASSGALNIQYF	TGTGCCAGCAGCGGAGCACTAAACATTCAGTACTTC
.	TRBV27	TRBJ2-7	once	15	CASSRPGLLHYEQYF	TGTGCCAGCAGTCGCCCGGGACTTCTCCACTACGAGCAGTACTTC
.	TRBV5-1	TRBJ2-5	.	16	CASSFVVVGQGETQYF	TGCGCCAGCAGCTTCGTCGTGGTCGGGCAAGGAGAGACCCAGTACTTC
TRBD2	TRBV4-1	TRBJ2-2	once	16	CASSPLWREVPGELFF	TGCGCCAGCAGCCCCTTATGGCGGGAGGTCCCCGGGGAGCTGTTTTTT
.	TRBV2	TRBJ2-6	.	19	CASSVEGLLPHSGANVLTF	TGTGCCAGCAGTGTCGAGGGCCTCCTACCCCACTCTGGGGCCAACGTCCTGACTTTC
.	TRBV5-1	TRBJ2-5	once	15	CASSYGGISRETQYF	TGCGCCAGCAGCTACGGAGGGATAAGTAGGGAGACCCAGTACTTC
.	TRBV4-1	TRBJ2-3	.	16	CASSQGAGLGTDTQYF	TGCGCCAGCAGCCAAGGGGCAGGTTTGGGCACAGATACGCAGTATTTT
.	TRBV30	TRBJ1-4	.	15	CAWSVLLGGWEKLFF	TGTGCCTGGAGTGTACTTCTAGGGGGTTGGGAAAAACTGTTTTTT
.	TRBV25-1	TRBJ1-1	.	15	CASSESWGRNTEAFF	TGTGCCAGCAGTGAATCTTGGGGGCGCAACACTGAAGCTTTCTTT
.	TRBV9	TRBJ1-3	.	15	CASSVAPASGNTIYF	TGTGCCAGCAGCGTAGCCCCAGCCTCTGGAAACACCATATATTTT
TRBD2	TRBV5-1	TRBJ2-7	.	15	CASSFSAGGSDEQYF	TGCGCCAGCAGCTTCTCAGCGGGAGGCTCCGACGAGCAGTACTTC
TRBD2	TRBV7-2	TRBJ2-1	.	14	CASSLTGGANEQFF	TGTGCCAGCAGCTTAACCGGGGGGGCTAATGAGCAGTTCTTC
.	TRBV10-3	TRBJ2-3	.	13	CAISDKVPDTQYF	TGTGCCATCAGTGATAAGGTGCCAGATACGCAGTATTTT
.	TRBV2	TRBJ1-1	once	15	CASSVPRWGNTEAFF	TGTGCCAGCAGTGTCCCGAGGTGGGGGAACACTGAAGCTTTCTTT
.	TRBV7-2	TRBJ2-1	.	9	CASSLDQFF	TGTGCCAGCAGCCTAGATCAGTTCTTC
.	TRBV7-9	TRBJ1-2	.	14	CASSLAGTLGGYTF	TGTGCCAGCAGCTTAGCGGGGACCCTAGGGGGCTACACCTTC
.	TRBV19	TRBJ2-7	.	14	CASSIGATTYEQYF	TGTGCCAGTAGTATAGGGGCCACCACCTACGAGCAGTACTTC
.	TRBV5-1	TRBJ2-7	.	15	CATSEMGLQTYEQYF	TGCGCCACCAGCGAGATGGGATTACAAACCTACGAGCAGTACTTC
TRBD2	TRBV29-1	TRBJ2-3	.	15	CSVSMGRGSTDTQYF	TGCAGCGTTTCCATGGGGCGGGGGAGCACAGATACGCAGTATTTT
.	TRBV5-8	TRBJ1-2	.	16	CASSLARGGRGYGYTF	TGTGCCAGCAGCTTGGCCCGGGGGGGGCGAGGCTATGGCTACACCTTC
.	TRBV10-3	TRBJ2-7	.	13	CAISESSSYEQYF	TGTGCCATCAGTGAGTCCTCTTCCTACGAGCAGTACTTC
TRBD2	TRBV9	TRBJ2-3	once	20	CASSVKSASSGEPCTDTQYF	TGTGCCAGCAGCGTAAAATCCGCGAGTAGCGGGGAACCCTGCACAGATACGCAGTATTTT
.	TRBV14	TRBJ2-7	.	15	CASSQLDRSGYEQYF	TGTGCCAGCAGCCAGCTAGACAGGAGCGGGTACGAGCAGTACTTC
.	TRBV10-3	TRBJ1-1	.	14	CAISEIQGGTEAFF	TGTGCCATCAGTGAAATCCAGGGAGGCACTGAAGCTTTCTTT
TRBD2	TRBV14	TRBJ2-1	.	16	CASSGLALYSYNEQFF	TGTGCCAGCAGTGGACTAGCGCTGTACTCCTACAATGAGCAGTTCTTC
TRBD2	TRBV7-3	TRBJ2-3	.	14	CASSRGSSGDTQYF	TGTGCCAGCAGCCGCGGGAGCTCGGGAGATACGCAGTATTTT
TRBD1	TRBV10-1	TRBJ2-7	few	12	CASSEGDRGKYF	TGCGCCAGCAGTGAGGGGGACAGGGGGAAGTACTTC
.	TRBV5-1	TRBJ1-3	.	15	CASSFSTESGNTIYF	TGCGCCAGCAGCTTCTCAACCGAGTCTGGAAACACCATATATTTT
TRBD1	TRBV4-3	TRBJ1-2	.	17	CASSQDLVDRGSYGYTF	TGCGCCAGCAGCCAAGATCTTGTGGACAGGGGCAGCTATGGCTACACCTTC
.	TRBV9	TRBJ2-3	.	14	CASSLVQTTDTQYF	TGTGCCAGCAGCCTTGTTCAGACCACAGATACGCAGTATTTT
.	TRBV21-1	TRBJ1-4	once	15	CASSDRGQVDEKLFF	TGTGCCAGCAGCGACCGGGGGCAAGTGGATGAAAAACTGTTTTTT
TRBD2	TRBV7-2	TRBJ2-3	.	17	CASSLAGTSGSTDTQYF	TGTGCCAGCAGCTTAGCCGGGACTAGCGGGAGTACAGATACGCAGTATTTT
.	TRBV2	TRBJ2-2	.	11	CASSVGWELFF	TGTGCCAGCAGTGTCGGCTGGGAGCTGTTTTTT
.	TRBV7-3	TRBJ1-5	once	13	CASSSQPGQPQHF	TGTGCCAGCAGCTCCCAGCCTGGGCAGCCCCAGCATTTT
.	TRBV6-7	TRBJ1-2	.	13	CASRITGNYGYTF	TGTGCCAGCAGAATTACAGGGAACTATGGCTACACCTTC
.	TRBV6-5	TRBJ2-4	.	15	CASSSGTLRGNIQYF	TGTGCCAGCAGCTCCGGGACATTAAGGGGAAACATTCAGTACTTC
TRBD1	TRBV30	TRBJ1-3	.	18	CAWSVRTGFSSSGNTIYF	TGTGCCTGGAGTGTCAGGACAGGATTCTCTAGCTCTGGAAACACCATATATTTT
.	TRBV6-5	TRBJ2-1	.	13	CASSRGPQSEQFF	TGTGCCAGCAGTCGGGGCCCCCAGAGTGAGCAGTTCTTC
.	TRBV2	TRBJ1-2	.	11	CASSAGRLDAF	TGTGCCAGCAGCGCAGGGCGATTAGACGCCTTC
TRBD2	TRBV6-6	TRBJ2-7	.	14	CASKMTSGSYEQYF	TGTGCCAGCAAGATGACTAGCGGTTCCTACGAGCAGTACTTC
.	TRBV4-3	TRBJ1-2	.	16	CASSQDYGDPPHGYTF	TGCGCCAGCAGCCAAGATTACGGGGATCCCCCCCATGGCTACACCTTC
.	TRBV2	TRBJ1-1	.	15	CASSERRHLNTEAFF	TGTGCCAGCAGTGAAAGGCGGCATTTGAACACTGAAGCTTTCTTT
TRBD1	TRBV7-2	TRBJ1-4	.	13	CASSPGTGEKLFF	TGTGCCAGCAGCCCTGGGACAGGGGAAAAACTGTTTTTT
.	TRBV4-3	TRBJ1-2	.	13	CASSPGRLYGYTF	TGCGCCAGCAGCCCAGGGAGACTCTATGGCTACACCTTC
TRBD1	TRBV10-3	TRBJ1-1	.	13	CAISGGIIAEAFF	TGTGCCATCTCAGGGGGCATTATCGCTGAAGCTTTCTTT
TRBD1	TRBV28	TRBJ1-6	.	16	CASSIHGTGTNSPLHF	TGTGCCAGCAGCATCCACGGGACAGGCACTAATTCACCCCTCCACTTT
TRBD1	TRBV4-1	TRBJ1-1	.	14	CASRAGTANTEAFF	TGCGCCAGCCGCGCCGGGACAGCAAACACTGAAGCTTTCTTT
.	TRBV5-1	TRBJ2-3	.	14	CASSFEPYPIQQYF	TGCGCCAGCAGCTTCGAGCCCTACCCCATCCAGCAGTATTTT
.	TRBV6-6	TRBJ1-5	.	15	CASSFGDISNQPQHF	TGTGCCAGCAGTTTCGGGGACATATCTAATCAGCCCCAGCATTTT
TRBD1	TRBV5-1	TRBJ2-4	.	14	CASTPVTGSDIQYF	TGCGCCAGCACCCCGGTGACAGGGTCAGACATTCAGTACTTC
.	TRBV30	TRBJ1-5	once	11	CACGRDQPQHF	TGTGCCTGCGGTAGGGATCAGCCCCAGCATTTT
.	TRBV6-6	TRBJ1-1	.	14	CASSYLGSWTEAFF	TGTGCCAGCAGTTACTTAGGGAGTTGGACTGAAGCTTTCTTT
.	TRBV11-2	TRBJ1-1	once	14	CASSPVELLTEAFF	TGTGCCAGCAGCCCAGTCGAGCTACTCACTGAAGCTTTCTTT
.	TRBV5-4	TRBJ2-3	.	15	CASSTGRSTTDTQYF	TGTGCCAGCAGCACTGGACGGTCCACCACAGATACGCAGTATTTT
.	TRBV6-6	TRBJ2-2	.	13	CASSSGVAGELFF	TGTGCCAGCAGCTCAGGGGTGGCCGGGGAGCTGTTTTTT
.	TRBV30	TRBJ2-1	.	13	CAWSVGRGREQFF	TGTGCCTGGAGTGTCGGACGAGGAAGGGAGCAGTTCTTC
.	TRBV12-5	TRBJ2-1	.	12	CARAGPTGEQFF	TGTGCTAGGGCGGGACCGACAGGGGAGCAGTTCTTC